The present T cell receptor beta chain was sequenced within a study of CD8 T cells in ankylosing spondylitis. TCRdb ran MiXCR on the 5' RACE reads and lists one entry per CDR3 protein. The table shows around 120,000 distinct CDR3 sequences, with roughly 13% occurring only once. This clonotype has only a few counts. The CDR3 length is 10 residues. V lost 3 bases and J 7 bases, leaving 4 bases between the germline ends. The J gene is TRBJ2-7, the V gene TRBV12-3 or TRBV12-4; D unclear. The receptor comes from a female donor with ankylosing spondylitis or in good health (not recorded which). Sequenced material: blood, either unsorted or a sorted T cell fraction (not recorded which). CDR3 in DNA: TGTGCCAGCAGTTTTAGGGAGCAGTACTTC. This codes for CASSFREQYF.